The clone carrying this TCR beta chain was detected ten times or more. As yet, its antigen is unknown. Individual cDNA molecules received unique molecular identifiers during library preparation. TCRdb re-called the 5' RACE reads through MiXCR, storing one row per CDR3 protein. The sample lists tens of thousands of distinct CDR3 sequences, less than 15% occurring once. The ends were cut back, 6 bases at V and 0 bases at J, with 19 bases in the middle. This CDR3 has 17 amino acids. Per germline, CDR1 LGHNA and CDR2 YNFKEQ. These data belong to a study of early T cells in non-severe SARS-CoV-2 infection. Study details: Sequencing targeted bulk RNA from unsorted whole blood, leaving chains unpaired.

Study-wide points: Reliance on VDJdb matching favored anti-spike CD8 responses; private and CD4 specificities were missed.

The V and J genes are TRBV4-2 and TRBJ2-3; perhaps TRBD2 as D (6 bases). The material sequenced was whole blood. This receptor was obtained from an adult who was a healthcare worker with PCR-confirmed SARS-CoV-2 infection or an uninfected control (not recorded which). CDR3 region: CASSPRTGAMSTDTQYF. The CDR3 nucleotides are TGTGCCAGCAGTCCCCGGACGGGAGCGATGAGCACAGATACGCAGTATTTT.